This record looks at one T cell receptor beta chain sequence and its context. Antigen: not known. Time point described: blood 2 weeks post-SBRT. The treatment here: 15 Gy SBRT to primary tumor, nephrectomy 4 weeks later. Radiation-treated patients gave blood at baseline, week 2 and week 4. Generated by immunoSEQ multiplex PCR, the TCRdb table keeps only in-frame clones and is missing some. The table lists roughly 130,000 clones, around 89% of them singletons. The data belong to a study of radiation and T cells in renal cell carcinoma. Study information: Nephrectomy followed 15 Gy stereotactic body radiation by 4 weeks. Points from the study as a whole: In blood, top tumor clones expanded by 2 weeks, shrinking by 4. Baseline intratumoral clonotype presence is unknown without pretreatment biopsies.

This CDR3 is 14 amino acids long. J gave up 9 bases and V 4 bases, and 4 bases lay outside the gene matches. In germline, CDR1 is LGHNA, CDR2 YSLEER. The clonotype comes from a woman aged 70 to 79 with renal cell carcinoma. This rearrangement joins TRBV4-3 to TRBJ1-6; 9 nucleotides match TRBD1. Source: blood, taken from a patient whose treatment included radiotherapy and nephrectomy. Here the CDR3 DNA reads TGCGCCAGCAGCCCCACAGGGGGCAGTTCACCCCTCCACTTT. It is translated as CASSPTGGSSPLHF.